A selection of T cell receptor beta chains follows, all from one sample in a study of cytomegalovirus exposure and HLA in healthy donors. Measured with immunoSEQ multiplex PCR; TCRdb has only the in-frame clones, and not every one. The sample yields about 81,000 clones, around 80% seen once. The sample was PBMCs. The receptors shown here come from a man aged 50 to 59 in good health and CMV-seropositive. CDR3s include the opening cysteine and the closing phenylalanine or tryptophan. The D gene is left open where the match is weak. Some rows have no size entry. The others give once, few or many, or a class for an expanded clone.

TRBJ2-3 | TRBV7-9 | . | . | CSSSFEGGHTDTQYF | TGTTCCAGCAGCTTTGAGGGAGGACACACAGATACGCAGTATTTT
TRBJ1-1 | TRBV7-3 | . | . | CASSFVRDTEAFF | TGTGCCAGCAGCTTTGTCAGGGACACTGAAGCTTTCTTT
TRBJ2-7 | TRBV5-5 | . | TRBD1 | CASTGQVQSYEQYF | TGTGCCAGCACAGGACAGGTGCAGTCCTACGAGCAGTACTTC
TRBJ2-7 | TRBV27 | . | . | CASSIRDPSVHEQYF | TGTGCCAGCAGTATCCGGGACCCTAGCGTCCACGAGCAGTACTTC
TRBJ2-3 | TRBV7-9 | . | . | CASSLAGTADTQYF | TGTGCCAGCAGCTTAGCAGGGACTGCTGATACGCAGTATTTT
TRBJ2-4 | TRBV19 | few | TRBD2 | CASSAGSAGVNSQYF | TGTGCCAGTAGCGCGGGATCAGCGGGAGTGAACAGTCAGTACTTC
TRBJ2-1 | TRBV4-1 | . | TRBD2 | CASRPTSGGTYNEQFF | TGCGCCAGCAGACCAACTAGCGGGGGAACCTACAATGAGCAGTTCTTC
TRBJ1-5 | TRBV27 | . | TRBD1 | CASSPVGQGSNQPQHF | TGTGCCAGCAGTCCAGTTGGACAGGGTAGCAATCAGCCCCAGCATTTT
TRBJ2-1 | TRBV6-6 | . | TRBD1 | CASRLTGGWDEQFF | TGTGCCAGCAGGCTGACAGGGGGTTGGGATGAGCAGTTCTTC
TRBJ1-4 | TRBV6-1 | few | TRBD1 | CASSVGQGAKEKLFF | TGTGCCAGCAGTGTGGGACAGGGCGCGAAGGAAAAACTGTTTTTT
TRBJ2-1 | TRBV18 | . | . | CASSPPIAAHNEQFF | TGTGCCAGCTCACCACCTATCGCGGCCCACAATGAGCAGTTCTTC
TRBJ2-7 | TRBV6-1 | . | . | CASSEETASSYEQYF | TGTGCCAGCAGTGAAGAGACAGCTAGCTCCTACGAGCAGTACTTC
TRBJ2-7 | TRBV11-2 | . | TRBD2 | CASSFGTSGSYEQYF | TGTGCCAGCAGCTTCGGGACTAGCGGTTCCTACGAGCAGTACTTC
TRBJ2-1 | TRBV7-3 | . | TRBD2 | CASSYGLAVYNEQFF | TGTGCCAGCAGCTATGGACTAGCGGTATACAATGAGCAGTTCTTC
TRBJ2-7 | TRBV19 | . | . | CASSLVVGATYEQYF | TGTGCCAGTAGTTTAGTAGTGGGAGCAACCTACGAGCAGTACTTC
TRBJ2-3 | TRBV11-3 | . | . | CASSASTSWSDTQYF | TGTGCCAGCAGCGCGTCAACTAGCTGGTCAGATACGCAGTATTTT
TRBJ2-7 | TRBV30 | . | . | CAWSRKQTYEQYF | TGTGCCTGGAGCCGGAAACAGACCTACGAGCAGTACTTC
TRBJ1-1 | TRBV20-1 | . | . | CSARDRAEAFF | TGCAGTGCTAGAGATCGTGCTGAAGCTTTCTTT
TRBJ1-5 | TRBV19 | once | . | CASSPYNQPQHF | TGTGCCAGTAGCCCCTACAATCAGCCCCAGCATTTT
TRBJ2-5 | TRBV15 | . | TRBD2 | CATQAGGQETQYF | TGTGCCACCCAAGCGGGAGGTCAAGAGACCCAGTACTTC